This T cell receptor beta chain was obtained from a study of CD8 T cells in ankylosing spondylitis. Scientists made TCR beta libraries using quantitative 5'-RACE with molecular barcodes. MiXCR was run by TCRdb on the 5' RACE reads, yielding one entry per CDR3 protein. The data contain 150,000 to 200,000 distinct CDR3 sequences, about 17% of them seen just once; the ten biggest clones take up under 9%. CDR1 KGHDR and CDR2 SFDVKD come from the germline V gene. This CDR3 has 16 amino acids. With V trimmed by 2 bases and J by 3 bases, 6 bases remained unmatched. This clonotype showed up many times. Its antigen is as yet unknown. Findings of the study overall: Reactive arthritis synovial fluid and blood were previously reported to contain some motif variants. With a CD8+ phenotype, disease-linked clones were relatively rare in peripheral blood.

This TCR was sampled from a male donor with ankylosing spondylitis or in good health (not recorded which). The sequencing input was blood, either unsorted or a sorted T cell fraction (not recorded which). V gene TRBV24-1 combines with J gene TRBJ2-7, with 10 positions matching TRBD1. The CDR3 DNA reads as TGTGCCACCAGTGATTGCGACAGGGGGCACTACTACGAGCAGTACTTC. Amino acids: CATSDCDRGHYYEQYF.